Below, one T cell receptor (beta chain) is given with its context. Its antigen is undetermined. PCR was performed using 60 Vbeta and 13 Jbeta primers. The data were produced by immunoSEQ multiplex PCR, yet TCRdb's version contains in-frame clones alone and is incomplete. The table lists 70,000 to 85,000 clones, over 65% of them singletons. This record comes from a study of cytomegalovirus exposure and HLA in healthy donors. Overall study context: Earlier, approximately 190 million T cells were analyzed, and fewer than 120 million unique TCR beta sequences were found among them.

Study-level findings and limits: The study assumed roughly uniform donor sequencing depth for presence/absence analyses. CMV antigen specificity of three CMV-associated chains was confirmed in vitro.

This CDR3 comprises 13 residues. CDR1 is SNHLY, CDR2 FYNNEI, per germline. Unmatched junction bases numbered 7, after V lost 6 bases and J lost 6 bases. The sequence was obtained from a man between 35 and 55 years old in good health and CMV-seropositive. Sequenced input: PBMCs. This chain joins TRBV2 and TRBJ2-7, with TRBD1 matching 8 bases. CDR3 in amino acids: CASRVDREAEQYF. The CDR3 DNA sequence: TGTGCCAGCAGGGTGGACAGGGAGGCCGAGCAGTACTTC.